The rows below give T cell receptor beta chains drawn from one sample of a study of blood T cell repertoires in COVID-19. Profiled with immunoSEQ multiplex PCR; TCRdb holds only in-frame clones, not every one. The data show 140,000 or so clones, approximately 78% seen once. Material for sequencing was peripheral blood. These receptors were taken from a woman of 80 years or more with acute or convalescent COVID-19. Each CDR3 is given without its conserved first and last residue. Not all rows give a size; the values are once, few, many and, for expanded clones, a class.

j_call v_call clone_size cdr3_aa
TRBJ2-5 TRBV5-4 . ASSLTGTGGWETQY
TRBJ2-7 TRBV4-1 once ASSQPGQAFYEQY
TRBJ1-3 TRBV5-1 . ASSFSLTTTGAGNTIY
TRBJ2-3 TRBV24-1 . ATIRTSGRARTDTQY
TRBJ2-3 TRBV20-1 . SARGANTQY
TRBJ2-7 TRBV12-3/TRBV12-4 . ASSRLNEQY
TRBJ2-5 TRBV2 . ASSEGTRQETQY
TRBJ2-5 TRBV3-1/TRBV3-2 . ASSQWSEETQY
TRBJ2-2 TRBV5-1 . ASSLGTSGRSMDTGELF
TRBJ2-7 TRBV27 . ASSFSAVSSYEQY
TRBJ2-3 TRBV3-1/TRBV3-2 once ASQRGPNGDTQY
TRBJ1-5 TRBV10-2 . ASSEVSISQPQH
TRBJ2-7 TRBV29-1 . SAGQGGYEQY
TRBJ1-2 TRBV28 . ASSLSGQGLYGYT
TRBJ1-6 TRBV7-2 . ASSSGRRPGGSPLH
TRBJ2-1 TRBV5-4 . ASSPGQGVGYNEQF
TRBJ1-1 TRBV4-1 . ASSQDKTGNTEAF
TRBJ1-6 TRBV2 . ASSAGVGSPLH
TRBJ1-5 TRBV19 . ASSIGTVRNQPQH
TRBJ1-5 TRBV2 . ASSATGSNQPQH
TRBJ2-5 TRBV9 . ASSVGLAEQETQY
TRBJ2-5 TRBV5-4 . ASSLGLAGETQY
TRBJ2-1 TRBV13 . ASRMDRWNEQF
TRBJ1-1 TRBV30 . AWNSGLGTEAF
TRBJ2-5 TRBV25-1 . ASSLSGGVSETQY
TRBJ2-7 TRBV27 . ASSLSFGSGAGKLEQY
TRBJ1-1 TRBV2 . ASTVTTGIGTEAF
TRBJ2-1 TRBV6-6 . ASSYGGGAFNEQF
TRBJ1-1 TRBV2 . ASSLRQTEAF
TRBJ1-5 TRBV19 . ASSIKTGGAAMVQPQH
TRBJ1-2 TRBV11-1 . ASSLRGGPYGYT
TRBJ2-7 TRBV5-1 . ASSLEDWTYEQY
TRBJ2-1 TRBV4-2 . ASSTGTGYNEQF
TRBJ2-1 TRBV10-2 . ASSLGGGVVDEQF
TRBJ2-2 TRBV5-1 . ASSPNAGGPFGELF
TRBJ2-7 TRBV6-1 . ASSEIDEQY
TRBJ1-2 TRBV5-1 few ASSHGQNDYYGYT
TRBJ2-4 TRBV28 . ASSLSTGIVGNIQY
TRBJ2-5 TRBV7-9 . ASSHLGGETQY
TRBJ2-3 TRBV28 . ASVTREGHPQFTDTQY
TRBJ2-3 TRBV30 . AWSPGTTDHDTQY
TRBJ1-6 TRBV11-2 . ASSSLRVSGGNSPLH
TRBJ2-7 TRBV2 . ASSLQGYEQY
TRBJ1-5 TRBV6-5 . ASSSAGNRQPQH
TRBJ2-5 TRBV21-1 . ASSRTVLETQY
TRBJ2-7 TRBV27 few ASSLSGPSWDEQY